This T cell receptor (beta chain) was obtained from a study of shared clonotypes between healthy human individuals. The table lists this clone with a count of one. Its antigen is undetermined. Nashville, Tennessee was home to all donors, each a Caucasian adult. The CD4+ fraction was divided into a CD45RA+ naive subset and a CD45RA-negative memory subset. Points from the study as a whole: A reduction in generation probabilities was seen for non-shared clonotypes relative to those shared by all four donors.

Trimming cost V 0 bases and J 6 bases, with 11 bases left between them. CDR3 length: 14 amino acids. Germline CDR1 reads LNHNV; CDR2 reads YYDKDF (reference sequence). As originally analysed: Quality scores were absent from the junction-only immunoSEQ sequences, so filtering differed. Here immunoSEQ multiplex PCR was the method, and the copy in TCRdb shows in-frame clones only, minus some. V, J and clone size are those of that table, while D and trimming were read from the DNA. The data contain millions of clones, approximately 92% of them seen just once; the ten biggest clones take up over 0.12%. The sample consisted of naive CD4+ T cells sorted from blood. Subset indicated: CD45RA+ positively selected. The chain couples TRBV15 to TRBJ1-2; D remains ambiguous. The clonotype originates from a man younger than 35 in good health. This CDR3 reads CATSRDRGQDGYTF. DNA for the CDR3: TGTGCCACCAGCAGAGATAGAGGGCAGGATGGCTACACCTTC.